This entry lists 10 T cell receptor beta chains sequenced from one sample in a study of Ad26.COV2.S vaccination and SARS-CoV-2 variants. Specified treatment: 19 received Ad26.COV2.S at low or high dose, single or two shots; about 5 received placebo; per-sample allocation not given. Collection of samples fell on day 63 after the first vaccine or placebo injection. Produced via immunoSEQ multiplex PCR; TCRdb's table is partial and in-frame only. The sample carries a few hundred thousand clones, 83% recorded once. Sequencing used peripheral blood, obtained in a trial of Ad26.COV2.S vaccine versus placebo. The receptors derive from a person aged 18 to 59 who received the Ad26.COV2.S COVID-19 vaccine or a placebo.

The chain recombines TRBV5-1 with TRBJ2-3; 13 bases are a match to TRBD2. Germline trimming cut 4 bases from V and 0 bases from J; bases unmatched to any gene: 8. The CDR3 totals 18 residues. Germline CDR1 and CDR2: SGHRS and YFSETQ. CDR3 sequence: CASSLRLAGGLSTDTQYF. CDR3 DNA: TGCGCCAGCAGCCTAAGACTAGCGGGGGGCCTGAGCACAGATACGCAGTATTTT.

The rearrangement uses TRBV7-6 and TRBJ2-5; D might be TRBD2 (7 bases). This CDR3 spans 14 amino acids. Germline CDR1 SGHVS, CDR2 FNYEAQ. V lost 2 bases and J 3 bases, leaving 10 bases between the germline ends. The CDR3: CASSLWGGEETQYF. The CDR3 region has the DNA TGTGCCAGCAGCTTATGGGGGGGCGAAGAGACCCAGTACTTC.

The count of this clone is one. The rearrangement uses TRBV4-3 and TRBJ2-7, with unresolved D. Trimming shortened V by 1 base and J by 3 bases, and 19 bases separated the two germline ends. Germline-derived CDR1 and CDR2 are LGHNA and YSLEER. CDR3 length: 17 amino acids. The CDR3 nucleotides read TGCGCCAGCAGCCAAGCCCCGTCCCAGGTGTCTCTCTACGAGCAGTACTTC. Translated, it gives CASSQAPSQVSLYEQYF.

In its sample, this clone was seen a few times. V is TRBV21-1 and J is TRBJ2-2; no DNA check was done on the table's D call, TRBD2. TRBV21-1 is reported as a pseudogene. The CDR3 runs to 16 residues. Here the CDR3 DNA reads TGTGCCAGCAGCCCCCAGGCCCGGAGGTGGACCGGGGAGCTGTTTTTT. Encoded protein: CASSPQARRWTGELFF.

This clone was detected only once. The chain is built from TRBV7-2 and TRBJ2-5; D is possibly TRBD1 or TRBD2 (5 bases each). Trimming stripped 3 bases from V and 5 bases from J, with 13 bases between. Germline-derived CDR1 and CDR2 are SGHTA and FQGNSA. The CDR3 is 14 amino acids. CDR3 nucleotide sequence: TGTGCCAGCAGCTTGGGTCGGGGCTTGGAGACCCAGTACTTC. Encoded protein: CASSLGRGLETQYF.

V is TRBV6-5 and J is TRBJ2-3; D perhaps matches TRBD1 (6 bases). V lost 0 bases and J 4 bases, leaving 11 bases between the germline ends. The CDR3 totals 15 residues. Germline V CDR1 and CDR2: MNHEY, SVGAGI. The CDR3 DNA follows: TGTGCCAGCAGTTACTCTGGGGGCTTTTCAGATACGCAGTATTTT. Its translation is CASSYSGGFSDTQYF.

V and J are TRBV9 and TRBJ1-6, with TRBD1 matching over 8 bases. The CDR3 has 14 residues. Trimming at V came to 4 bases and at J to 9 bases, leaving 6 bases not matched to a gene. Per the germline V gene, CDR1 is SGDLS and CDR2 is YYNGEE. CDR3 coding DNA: TGTGCCAGCAGCCCTAGGGACAGGACTTCACCCCTCCACTTT. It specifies CASSPRDRTSPLHF.

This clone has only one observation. This chain's CDR3 is CASSIRGQGSYEQYF. The CDR3 bases are TGTGCCAGTAGTATCAGGGGACAGGGGTCCTACGAGCAGTACTTC. The chain has TRBV19 and TRBJ2-7; the match to TRBD1 covers 10 bases. The junction had 3 bases not matched to a gene; V was cut back by 3 bases and J by 1 base. This CDR3 contains 15 residues. CDR1 and CDR2 from the germline V gene are LNHDA and SQIVND (reference sequence).

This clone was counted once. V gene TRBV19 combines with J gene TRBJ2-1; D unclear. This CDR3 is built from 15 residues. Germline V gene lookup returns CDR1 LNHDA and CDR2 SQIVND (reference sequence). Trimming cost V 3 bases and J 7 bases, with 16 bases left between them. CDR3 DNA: TGTGCCAGTAGTATTTCATCTCTAATTAGGAATGAGCAGTTCTTC. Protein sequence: CASSISSLIRNEQFF.

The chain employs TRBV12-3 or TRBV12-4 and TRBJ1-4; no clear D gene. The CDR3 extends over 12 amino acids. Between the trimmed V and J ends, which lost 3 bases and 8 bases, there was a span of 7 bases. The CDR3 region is CASSFGAEKLFF. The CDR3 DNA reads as TGTGCCAGCAGTTTTGGAGCCGAAAAACTGTTTTTT.